The clone carrying this T cell receptor (beta chain) occurred a few times. Its antigen is undetermined. In the library, unique molecular identifiers were attached to individual cDNA molecules. TCRdb re-derived calls from the RACE reads in MiXCR, one entry per CDR3 protein. The sample carries about 120,000 distinct CDR3 sequences, 13% recorded once. This specimen comes from a study of human T cells and chemical hapten exposure. Study-level information: Across samples, TCR yields varied, mostly owing to small differences in pooled library volumes. Study observations and caveats: No shift was seen in TCRs above 1 in 1000 frequency with DPC sensitization.

The time point is: pre-sensitization, week 0. As for treatment: therapeutic diphenylcyclopropenone sensitization with weekly scalp DPC. Trimming took off 2 bases at V and 1 base at J, with 11 bases between the two ends. CDR1 is DFQATT, CDR2 SNEGSKA, per germline (reference sequence). The CDR3 consists of 14 residues. The V and J genes are TRBV20-1 and TRBJ2-5; maybe TRBD2 (5 bases). The receptor was derived from a woman between 18 and 29 years old with alopecia areata. Some clones in this sample may be carry-over from other donors' samples. Sequencing used whole blood, obtained in connection with sensitization to the hapten diphenylcyclopropenone (DPC). In DNA form, the CDR3 reads TGCAGTGCTAGAAGTAGCGCCCGCCAAGAGACCCAGTACTTC. Translated, it gives CSARSSARQETQYF.